This T cell receptor (beta chain) was sequenced for a study of CD8+ T cells in alopecia areata. Study overall: Tofacitinib was taken orally by treated patients, and the dose was 5 to 10 mg twice daily. Study-wide findings and caveats: Sequencing of scalp samples also includes resident alphabeta T cells from normal skin.

Alopecia areata patients provided lesional scalp punch biopsies and peripheral blood. Starting from PBMCs, sorting isolated CD4+ and CD8+ T cells. In germline, CDR1 is SQVTM, CDR2 ANQGSEA. The CDR3 runs to 15 residues. Trimming pared 4 bases from V and 8 bases from J, leaving 23 bases between. RNA was extracted and reverse transcribed into cDNA as the sequencing template. Clones were read by immunoSEQ multiplex PCR, and TCRdb kept only the in-frame ones, dropping some. In the table there are 130,000 to 150,000 clones, approximately 45% of which are singletons. As regards this clone: Antigen: not known.

The source of this sequence is a human donor with alopecia areata. Specimen: CD4+ T cells sorted from blood. This chain joins TRBV29-1 and TRBJ1-1; D may be TRBD1 (6 bases). The CDR3 nucleotides are TGCAGCGTTGGAACAGGGAGAGCTTCCCACGTAGAAGCTTTCTTT. It translates to CSVGTGRASHVEAFF.